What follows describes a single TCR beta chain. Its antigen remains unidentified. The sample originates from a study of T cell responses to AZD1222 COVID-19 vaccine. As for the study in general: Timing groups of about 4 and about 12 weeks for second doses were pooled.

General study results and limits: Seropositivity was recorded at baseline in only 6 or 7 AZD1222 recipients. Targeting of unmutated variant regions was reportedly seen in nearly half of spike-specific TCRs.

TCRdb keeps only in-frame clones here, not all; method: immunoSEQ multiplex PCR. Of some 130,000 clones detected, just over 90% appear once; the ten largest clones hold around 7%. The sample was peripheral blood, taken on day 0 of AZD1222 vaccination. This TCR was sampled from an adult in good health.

In DNA, the CDR3 is TGTGCCAGCAGCGACCTAACAGGGAATCCCTACAATGAGCAGTTCTTC. Its translation is CASSDLTGNPYNEQFF. The rearrangement uses TRBV9 and TRBJ2-1, with TRBD1 as a possible D gene (6 bases). The V end was cut by 3 bases, the J end by 2 bases, with 15 bases between. Germline CDR1 is SGDLS and CDR2 is YYNGEE. This CDR3 is 16 amino acids long. The variable domain in full, completed from reference TRBV9 and TRBJ2-1, reads DSGVTQTPKHLITATGQRVTLRCSPRSGDLSVYWYQQSLDQGLQFLIQYYNGEERAKGNILERFSAQQFPDLHSELNLSSLELGDSALYFCASSDLTGNPYNEQFFGPGTRLTVL.